The 10 T cell receptor beta chains below were found in one sample sequenced in a study of blood T cell repertoires in COVID-19. Here immunoSEQ multiplex PCR was the method, and the copy in TCRdb shows in-frame clones only, minus some. This sample has around 140,000 clones, with more than 75% found just once. The sequenced sample was peripheral blood. Receptors originate from a man at least 80 years old with acute or convalescent COVID-19.

The CDR3 nucleotides are TGCAGTGCCGGGGGAACGGTTTTGCAGTATTTT. Its protein product is CSAGGTVLQYF. The chain uses TRBV20-1 and TRBJ2-3; weak D call: TRBD2 (6 bases). Trimming removed 6 bases from V and 11 bases from J, with 15 bases in between. Germline-derived CDR1 and CDR2 are DFQATT and SNEGSKA (reference sequence). The CDR3 covers 11 residues.

V and J are TRBV5-1 and TRBJ2-5, with D unclear. The CDR3 extends over 12 amino acids. Trimming stripped 4 bases from V and 2 bases from J, with 6 bases between. Germline values: CDR1 SGHRS, CDR2 YFSETQ. The DNA for the CDR3 is TGCGCCAGCAGCCCGACACAAGAGACCCAGTACTTC. It is translated as CASSPTQETQYF.

V usage is TRBV24-1 and J usage is TRBJ2-1, with D possibly matching TRBD2 (5 bases). Trimming removed 9 bases at V and 8 bases at J, with 16 bases between. Germline CDR1 reads KGHDR; CDR2 reads SFDVKD. The CDR3 runs to 13 residues. CDR3 in DNA: TGTGCCACCGCCGAGGGAGTTTGGGATGAGCAGTTCTTC. Protein sequence: CATAEGVWDEQFF.

This clone occurred once. This chain connects TRBV5-1 to TRBJ2-7, with TRBD2 matching 8 bases. J lost 9 bases, V lost 7 bases, and 18 bases had no gene match. CDR1 and CDR2 (germline): SGHRS, YFSETQ. The CDR3 runs to 15 residues. The DNA for the CDR3 is TGCGCCAGCGCCCCGTCGGGACTAGTTGAAGTAGCGCAGTACTTC. As protein: CASAPSGLVEVAQYF.

This clone has just a few counts. The chain uses TRBV7-9 and TRBJ2-4; 8 nucleotides agree with TRBD2. The CDR3 has 17 residues. The trim removed 0 bases at V and 5 bases at J, leaving 9 bases unmatched. The germline V gene encodes CDR1 SEHNR and CDR2 FQNEAQ (reference sequence). In DNA form, the CDR3 reads TGTGCCAGCAGCTTAGCCTCGAGCGGGAGCAGCCAAAACATTCAGTACTTC. It codes for CASSLASSGSSQNIQYF.

The V gene is TRBV2, the J gene TRBJ1-1; TRBD1 agrees at 9 bases. CDR1 is SNHLY, CDR2 FYNNEI, per germline. This CDR3 contains 13 residues. Trimming at V came to 6 bases and at J to 3 bases, leaving 2 bases not matched to a gene. CDR3 sequence (DNA): TGTGCCAGCAGCAGACAGGGGGACACTGAAGCTTTCTTT. The encoded protein is CASSRQGDTEAFF. The full variable domain, completed using reference TRBV2 and TRBJ1-1, is EPEVTQTPSHQVTQMGQEVILRCVPISNHLYFYWYRQILGQKVEFLVSFYNNEISEKSEIFDDQFSVERPDGSNFTLKIRSTKLEDSAMYFCASSRQGDTEAFFGQGTRLTVV.

The sample holds one count of this clone. The chain recombines TRBV5-4 with TRBJ2-3; D is unclear. The CDR3 covers 13 residues. Trimming removed 0 bases from V and 4 bases from J, with 6 bases in between. CDR1 is SGHNT and CDR2 is YYREEE in the germline V gene (reference sequence). CDR3: CASSLAVADTQYF. The CDR3 coding sequence is TGTGCCAGCAGCTTGGCAGTCGCAGATACGCAGTATTTT.

The chain couples TRBV5-1 to TRBJ1-1; D possibly corresponds to TRBD1 (5 bases). The length of the CDR3 is 14 residues. Germline V CDR1 and CDR2: SGHRS, YFSETQ. V shed 4 bases and J shed 4 bases, with 14 bases lying between them. CDR3 region: CASSAQGSGTEAFF. The CDR3 DNA is TGCGCCAGCAGCGCGCAGGGTAGTGGCACTGAAGCTTTCTTT.

CDR3 residues: CASSLAEVSVSAFF. The CDR3 DNA reads TGTGCCAGCAGCTTAGCAGAGGTGAGCGTGAGTGCTTTCTTT. The chain uses TRBV7-9 and TRBJ1-1; D remains ambiguous. V shed 0 bases and J shed 11 bases, with 16 bases lying between them. The CDR3 totals 14 residues. CDR1 is SEHNR, CDR2 FQNEAQ, per germline (reference sequence). The complete variable domain, with remaining parts taken from reference TRBV7-9 and TRBJ1-1, reads DTGVSQNPRHKITKRGQNVTFRCDPISEHNRLYWYRQTLGQGPEFLTYFQNEAQLEKSRLLSDRFSAERPKGSFSTLEIQRTEQGDSAMYLCASSLAEVSVSAFFGQGTRLTVV.

This chain joins TRBV4-1 and TRBJ2-7; no clear D. V lost 3 bases, J lost 3 bases, and 24 bases lay in between. This CDR3 has 18 residues. CDR1 and CDR2 from the germline V gene are MGHRA and YSYEKL. The CDR3 loop reads CASSHPKSSFGYSYEQYF. DNA for the CDR3: TGCGCCAGCAGCCACCCAAAAAGTAGTTTCGGATACAGCTACGAGCAGTACTTC.